Each of the 2 T cell receptor beta chains below was sequenced from the same sample in a study of Ad26.COV2.S vaccination and SARS-CoV-2 variants. Treatment meaning: some 20 received Ad26.COV2.S at low or high dose, single or two shots; about 5 received placebo; per-sample allocation not given. Specimen acquisition occurred on day 63 following the initial vaccine or placebo injection. Produced via immunoSEQ multiplex PCR; TCRdb's table is partial and in-frame only. The sample holds around 420,000 clones; roughly 88% are singletons and the top ten take approximately 4%. Source: peripheral blood, taken in a trial of Ad26.COV2.S vaccine versus placebo. These receptors were obtained from a person between 18 and 65 years old who received the Ad26.COV2.S COVID-19 vaccine or a placebo.

This chain joins TRBV19 and TRBJ2-1, with a possible D match to TRBD1 (5 bases). CDR3 size: 15 residues. Trimming pared 6 bases from V and 2 bases from J, leaving 14 bases between. Per germline, CDR1 LNHDA and CDR2 SQIVND (reference sequence). For the CDR3, the DNA is TGTGCCAGTAGCTCGGCAGGGTTTCCCTACAATGAGCAGTTCTTC. Protein product: CASSSAGFPYNEQFF. Combining the CDR3 with reference TRBV19 and TRBJ2-1 gives the whole variable domain DGGITQSPKYLFRKEGQNVTLSCEQNLNHDAMYWYRQDPGQGLRLIYYSQIVNDFQKGDIAEGYSVSREKKESFPLTVTSAQKNPTAFYLCASSSAGFPYNEQFFGPGTRLTVL.

In this sample, this clone turned up once. This rearrangement joins TRBV3-1 (or the pseudogene TRBV3-2) to TRBJ1-1; D perhaps matches TRBD1 (5 bases). Trimming removed 4 bases from V and 0 bases from J, with 12 bases in between. Germline V CDR1 and CDR2: LGHDT, YNNKEL (reference sequence). This CDR3 has 15 residues. The DNA for the CDR3 is TGTGCCAGCAGCCTTGGAGGGGCTTTGAACACTGAAGCTTTCTTT. It translates to CASSLGGALNTEAFF.